This TCR beta chain was identified in a study of blood T cell repertoires in COVID-19. Clones were read by immunoSEQ multiplex PCR, and TCRdb kept only the in-frame ones, dropping some. The table includes around 270,000 clones, approximately 83% detected once. Participants came from about 24 US areas, aged roughly 18 to 95 years. Allocation to cohorts depended on clinical history reported by the participants. Either two negative PCRs, clearance, or symptom resolution qualified Cohort 3 donors as recovered. Sequenced input: PBMCs or T cells enriched from blood (not recorded which). The TCR was taken from a woman younger than 45 who had recovered from COVID-19.

CDR3 nucleotides: TGTGCCAGCAGTCCACGGGACACGAATGGCTACACCTTC. Protein sequence: CASSPRDTNGYTF. V and J are TRBV28 and TRBJ1-2; D may be TRBD1 (6 bases). This CDR3 has 13 residues. Trimming left V 5 bases short and J 6 bases short, with 13 bases between. CDR1 and CDR2 (germline): MDHEN, SYDVKM.